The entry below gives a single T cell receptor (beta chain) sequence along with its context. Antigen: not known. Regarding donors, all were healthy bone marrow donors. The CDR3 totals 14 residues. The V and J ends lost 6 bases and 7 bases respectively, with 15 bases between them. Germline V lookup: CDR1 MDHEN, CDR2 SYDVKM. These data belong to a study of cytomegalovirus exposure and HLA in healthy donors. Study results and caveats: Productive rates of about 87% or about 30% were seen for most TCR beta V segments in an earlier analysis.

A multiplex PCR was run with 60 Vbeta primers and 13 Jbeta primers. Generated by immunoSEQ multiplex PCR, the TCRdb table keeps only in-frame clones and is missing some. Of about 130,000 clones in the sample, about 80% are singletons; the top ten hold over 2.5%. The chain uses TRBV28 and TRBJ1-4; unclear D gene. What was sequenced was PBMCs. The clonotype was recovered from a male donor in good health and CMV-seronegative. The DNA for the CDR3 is TGTGCCAGCAGCCCCCCCCGGGTAACTGAAAAACTGTTTTTT. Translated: CASSPPRVTEKLFF.